The 18 T cell receptor beta chains below were found in one sample sequenced in a study of OX40 agonist ivuxolimab in advanced cancers. Generated by immunoSEQ multiplex PCR, the TCRdb table keeps only in-frame clones and is missing some. This repertoire shows 99,000 or so clones, roughly 95% found once; its top ten account for approximately 2%. This specimen was CD4+ or CD8+ T cells sorted from blood, taken in a trial of the OX40 agonist ivuxolimab. The receptors were gathered from an adult with an advanced solid tumor such as melanoma, head and neck, liver or kidney cancer.

The chain carries TRBV7-3 and TRBJ2-2, with 11 bases matching TRBD2. Germline V CDR1 and CDR2: SGHTA, FQGTGA. After removal of 5 bases from V and 7 bases from J, the junction contained 3 bases not matched to a gene. The CDR3 runs to 14 residues. CDR3 bases: TGTGCCAGCAGCGCCGGACTAGCGGGCGGGGAGCTGTTTTTT. Protein: CASSAGLAGGELFF.

The chain links TRBV4-3 to TRBJ2-1; TRBD2 might be the D (6 bases). The germline V gene encodes CDR1 LGHNA and CDR2 YSLEER. Between the trimmed V and J ends, which lost 1 base and 3 bases, there was a span of 22 bases. The CDR3 has 19 residues. In nucleotides, the CDR3 is TGCGCCAGCAGCCAAGGGGTAGGGACTCCTCTTCCAAACTACAATGAGCAGTTCTTC. Its protein is CASSQGVGTPLPNYNEQFF.

This sequence joins TRBV5-1 and TRBJ1-1; a weak D match, TRBD1 (6 bases). CDR1 is SGHRS and CDR2 is YFSETQ in the germline V gene. Trimming removed 6 bases at V and 4 bases at J, with 10 bases between. The CDR3 runs to 12 residues. The CDR3 loop reads CASKTGPTEAFF. Here the CDR3 DNA reads TGCGCCAGCAAAACAGGGCCCACTGAAGCTTTCTTT. The full variable domain, with the rest looked up from reference TRBV5-1 and TRBJ1-1, is KAGVTQTPRYLIKTRGQQVTLSCSPISGHRSVSWYQQTPGQGLQFLFEYFSETQRNKGNFPGRFSGRQFSNSRSEMNVSTLELGDSALYLCASKTGPTEAFFGQGTRLTVV.

The chain joins TRBV23-1 to TRBJ2-5; D tentatively fits TRBD1 or TRBD2 (5 bases each). TRBV23-1 is annotated as an ORF whose role is uncertain. The V gene lost 3 bases and the J gene lost 2 bases, with 13 bases spanning the gap. The CDR3 is made up of 15 amino acids. This CDR3 reads CASSHEVRGQETQYF. The DNA of the CDR3 is TGCGCCAGCAGTCACGAAGTGAGGGGACAAGAGACCCAGTACTTC.

The CDR3 DNA reads TGTGCCAGCAGCTTAGGGGCAGGGGTCAACACTGAAGCTTTCTTT. It translates to CASSLGAGVNTEAFF. The gene calls are TRBV7-8 and TRBJ1-1; D may be TRBD1 (6 bases). The CDR3 has 15 amino acids. V was trimmed by 1 base and J by 2 bases, leaving 11 bases between them. Per the germline V gene, CDR1 is SGHVS and CDR2 is FQNEAQ.

The genes are TRBV4-1 and TRBJ2-7; 8 bases fit TRBD2. This CDR3 is 15 amino acids long. V was pared by 1 base and J by 2 bases, with 4 bases of the junction left unmatched. Germline assignment: CDR1 MGHRA and CDR2 YSYEKL. The CDR3 protein is CASSQGSGSPYEQYF. Here the CDR3 DNA reads TGCGCCAGCAGCCAAGGGAGCGGGAGTCCCTACGAGCAGTACTTC.

The chain uses TRBV28 and TRBJ1-1; TRBD1 might be the D (5 bases). V lost 8 bases and J 0 bases, leaving 16 bases between the germline ends. The CDR3 contains 15 residues. Germline loops: CDR1 MDHEN, CDR2 SYDVKM. As DNA, the CDR3 is TGTGCCAGCGTTACCGGTGAGACAGTGAACACTGAAGCTTTCTTT. Translated, it gives CASVTGETVNTEAFF.

J is TRBJ2-1 and V is TRBV27; TRBD2 agrees at 8 bases. CDR1 is MNHEY, CDR2 SMNVEV, per germline (reference sequence). The CDR3 covers 15 residues. The junction had 11 bases not matched to a gene; V was cut back by 7 bases and J by 6 bases. The CDR3 DNA reads TGTGCCAGCATCTTCTCAGCGGGGGCTTCCAATGAGCAGTTCTTC. Translation: CASIFSAGASNEQFF.

This clone was detected only once. This sequence joins TRBV27 and TRBJ2-7; 8 bases map to TRBD1. Germline V gene data show CDR1 as MNHEY and CDR2 as SMNVEV (reference sequence). CDR3 length equals 16 residues. V trimming: 5 bases; J trimming: 3 bases; junction bases outside the gene matches: 12. In DNA, the CDR3 is TGTGCCAGCAGTGCCTCCGGAGGACAGGGCCTCTACGAGCAGTACTTC. Its protein product is CASSASGGQGLYEQYF.

This sequence joins TRBV5-6 and TRBJ2-3; either TRBD1 or TRBD2 may fit D (5 bases each). CDR1 and CDR2 from the germline V gene are SGHDT and YYEEEE. V was pared by 1 base and J by 2 bases, with 11 bases between. CDR3 size: 15 residues. The CDR3 protein is CASSLPGRTTDTQYF. As DNA, the CDR3 is TGTGCCAGCAGCTTGCCGGGACGGACCACAGATACGCAGTATTTT.

V and J are TRBV19 and TRBJ2-7; the match to TRBD2 covers 12 bases. V dropped 6 bases and J dropped 4; count of bases not matched to a gene: 7. This CDR3 is built from 15 residues. The germline gives CDR1 LNHDA, CDR2 SQIVND (reference sequence). The CDR3 loop is CASSKGGLAGYEQYF. The DNA of the CDR3 is TGTGCCAGTAGCAAGGGAGGACTAGCGGGGTACGAGCAGTACTTC. Together with reference TRBV19 and TRBJ2-7, the CDR3 gives the full variable domain: DGGITQSPKYLFRKEGQNVTLSCEQNLNHDAMYWYRQDPGQGLRLIYYSQIVNDFQKGDIAEGYSVSREKKESFPLTVTSAQKNPTAFYLCASSKGGLAGYEQYFGPGTRLTVT.

This rearrangement joins TRBV6-5 to TRBJ2-2; no firm D call. Germline V gene data show CDR1 as MNHEY and CDR2 as SVGAGI. The CDR3 is 12 residues long. V lost 2 bases and J lost 13, with 11 bases in between. CDR3 sequence reads: CASSYGLNLLFF. The CDR3 nucleotides read TGTGCCAGCAGTTACGGCCTGAACTTGCTGTTTTTT.

CDR3 coding DNA: TGCGCCAGCAGCTTGGTGGGCAGGGAGGGTTATAATTCACCCCTCCACTTT. Protein sequence: CASSLVGREGYNSPLHF. The gene calls are TRBV5-1 and TRBJ1-6; a weak D match, TRBD1 (5 bases). CDR1 and CDR2 from the germline V gene are SGHRS and YFSETQ. Trimming left V 0 bases short and J 4 bases short, with 14 bases between. The CDR3 is 17 residues long. Combining the CDR3 with reference TRBV5-1 and TRBJ1-6 gives the whole variable domain KAGVTQTPRYLIKTRGQQVTLSCSPISGHRSVSWYQQTPGQGLQFLFEYFSETQRNKGNFPGRFSGRQFSNSRSEMNVSTLELGDSALYLCASSLVGREGYNSPLHFGNGTRLTVT.

CDR3 region: CATSRDPPIGTVNTEAFF. The CDR3 DNA follows: TGTGCCACCAGCAGAGATCCACCTATTGGTACGGTGAACACTGAAGCTTTCTTT. The chain joins TRBV15 to TRBJ1-1, with D hard to call. Looked up from germline, CDR1 is LNHNV and CDR2 is YYDKDF (reference sequence). This CDR3 region has 18 residues. Trimming cost V 0 bases and J 0 bases, with 17 bases left between them.

The genes are TRBV7-7 and TRBJ2-7; the D gene could be TRBD1 or TRBD2 (5 bases each). Germline V gene data show CDR1 as SSHAT and CDR2 as FNYEAQ (reference sequence). V was clipped by 5 bases and J by 5 bases, with 13 bases between them. CDR3 length: 13 residues. CDR3 region: CASSRDHMDEQYF. The CDR3 bases are TGTGCCAGCAGCCGGGACCACATGGACGAGCAGTACTTC.

CDR3 loop: CASSEYTLEGAFF. CDR3 DNA: TGTGCCAGCAGTGAGTACACCCTCGAAGGGGCTTTCTTT. V and J are TRBV6-1 and TRBJ1-1; D unclear. The CDR3 consists of 13 residues. The V and J ends lost 3 bases and 11 bases respectively, with 16 bases between them. Germline V CDR1 and CDR2: MNHNS, SASEGT.

The genes are TRBV5-4 and TRBJ2-7; no reliable D call. Germline loops: CDR1 SGHNT, CDR2 YYREEE (reference sequence). This CDR3 is built from 14 residues. Trimming pared 0 bases from V and 3 bases from J, leaving 10 bases between. The CDR3 sequence: CASSLGGAIYEQYF. In DNA form, the CDR3 reads TGTGCCAGCAGCTTGGGCGGAGCAATCTACGAGCAGTACTTC.

This clone was picked up one time. Other DNA sequences from this sample encode an identical CDR3 as well. This sequence joins TRBV20-1 and TRBJ2-7; unclear D gene. The ends were cut back, 6 bases at V and 7 bases at J, with 7 bases in the middle. CDR1 is DFQATT, CDR2 SNEGSKA, per germline (reference sequence). The CDR3 covers 9 residues. CDR3 protein: CSASYEQYF. CDR3 DNA sequence: TGCAGTGCCTCTTATGAGCAGTACTTC.